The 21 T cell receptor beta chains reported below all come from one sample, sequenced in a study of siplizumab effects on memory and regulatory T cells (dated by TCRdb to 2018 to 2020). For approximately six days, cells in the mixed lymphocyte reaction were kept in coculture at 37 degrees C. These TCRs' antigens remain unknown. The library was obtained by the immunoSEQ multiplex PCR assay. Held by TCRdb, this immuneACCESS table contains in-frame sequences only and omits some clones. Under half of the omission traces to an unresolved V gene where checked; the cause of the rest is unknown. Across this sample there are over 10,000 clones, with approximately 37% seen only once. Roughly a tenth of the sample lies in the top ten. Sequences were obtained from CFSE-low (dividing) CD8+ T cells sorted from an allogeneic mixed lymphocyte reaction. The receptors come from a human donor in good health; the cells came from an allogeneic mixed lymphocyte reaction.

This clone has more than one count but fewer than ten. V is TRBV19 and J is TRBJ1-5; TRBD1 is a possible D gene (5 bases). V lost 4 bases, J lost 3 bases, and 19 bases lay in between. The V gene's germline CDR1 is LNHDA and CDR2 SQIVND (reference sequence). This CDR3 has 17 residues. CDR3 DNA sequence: TGTGCCAGTAGTACTCCCCCCCGAGACAGCAACAATCAGCCCCAGCATTTT. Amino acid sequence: CASSTPPRDSNNQPQHF.

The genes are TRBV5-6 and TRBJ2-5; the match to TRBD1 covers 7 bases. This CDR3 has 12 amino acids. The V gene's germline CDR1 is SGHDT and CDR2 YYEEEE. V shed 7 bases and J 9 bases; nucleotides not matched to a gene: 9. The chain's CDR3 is CASQGESRSQYF. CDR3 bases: TGTGCCAGCCAGGGGGAGTCTCGGTCCCAGTACTTC.

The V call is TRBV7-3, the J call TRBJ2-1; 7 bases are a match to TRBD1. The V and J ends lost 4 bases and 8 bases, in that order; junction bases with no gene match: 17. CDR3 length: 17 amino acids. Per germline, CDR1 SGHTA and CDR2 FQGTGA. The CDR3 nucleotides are TGTGCCAGCAGCTCGCAACCTTCCGGGACAGTCGGCGATGAGCAGTTCTTC. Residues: CASSSQPSGTVGDEQFF.

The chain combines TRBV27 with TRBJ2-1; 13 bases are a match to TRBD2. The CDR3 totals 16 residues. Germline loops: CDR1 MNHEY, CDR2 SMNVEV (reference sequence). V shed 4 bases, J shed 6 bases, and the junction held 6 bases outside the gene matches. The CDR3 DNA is TGTGCCAGCAGTTGGACTAGCGGGAGAGGTGGCAATGAGCAGTTCTTC. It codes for CASSWTSGRGGNEQFF.

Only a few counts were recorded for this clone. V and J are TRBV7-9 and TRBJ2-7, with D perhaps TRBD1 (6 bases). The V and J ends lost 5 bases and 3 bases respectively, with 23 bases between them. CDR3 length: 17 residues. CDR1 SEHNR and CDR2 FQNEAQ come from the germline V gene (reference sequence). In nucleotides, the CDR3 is TGTGCCAGCAGCAAACGCCTACAGGGAGAGGAGGACTACGAGCAGTACTTC. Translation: CASSKRLQGEEDYEQYF. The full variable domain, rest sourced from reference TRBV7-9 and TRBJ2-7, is DTGVSQNPRHKITKRGQNVTFRCDPISEHNRLYWYRQTLGQGPEFLTYFQNEAQLEKSRLLSDRFSAERPKGSFSTLEIQRTEQGDSAMYLCASSKRLQGEEDYEQYFGPGTRLTVT.

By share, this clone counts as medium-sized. Written as DNA, the CDR3 is TGTGCCAGCAGCATCGACAGGGCGGCCTACGAGCAGTACTTC. Translating it yields CASSIDRAAYEQYF. V and J are TRBV27 and TRBJ2-7, with TRBD1 matching 7 bases. The germline CDR1 and CDR2 sequences are MNHEY and SMNVEV (reference sequence). V lost 6 bases and J lost 2; bases outside the gene matches: 7. The CDR3 runs 14 residues.

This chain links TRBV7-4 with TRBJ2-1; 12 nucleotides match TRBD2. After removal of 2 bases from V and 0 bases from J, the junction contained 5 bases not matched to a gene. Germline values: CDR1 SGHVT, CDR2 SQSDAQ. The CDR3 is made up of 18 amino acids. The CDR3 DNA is TGTGCCAGCAGCTTATGGCCTAGCGGGGGGGCCTCCTACAATGAGCAGTTCTTC. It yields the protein CASSLWPSGGASYNEQFF.

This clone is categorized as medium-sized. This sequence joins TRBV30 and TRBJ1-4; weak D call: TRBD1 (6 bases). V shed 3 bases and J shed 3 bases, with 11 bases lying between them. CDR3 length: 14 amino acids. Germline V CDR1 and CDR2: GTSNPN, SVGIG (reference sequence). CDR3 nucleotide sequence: TGTGCCTGGAGCAGGGGACAACCTAATGAAAAACTGTTTTTT. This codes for CAWSRGQPNEKLFF.

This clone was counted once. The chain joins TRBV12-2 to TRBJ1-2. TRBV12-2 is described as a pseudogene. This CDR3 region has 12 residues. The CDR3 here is CASTEGKNGYTF. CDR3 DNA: TGTGCCAGCACCGAGGGAAAGAATGGCTACACCTTC.

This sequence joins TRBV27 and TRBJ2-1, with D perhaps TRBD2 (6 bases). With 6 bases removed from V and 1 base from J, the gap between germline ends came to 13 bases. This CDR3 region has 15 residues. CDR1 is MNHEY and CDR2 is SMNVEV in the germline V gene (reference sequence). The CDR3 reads CASSLGGNSYNEQFF. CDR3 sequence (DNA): TGTGCCAGCAGCCTCGGGGGAAATTCCTACAATGAGCAGTTCTTC.

This chain's CDR3 is CASSQVLAGTFYNEQFF. For the CDR3, the DNA is TGCGCCAGCAGCCAAGTTTTAGCGGGAACGTTTTACAATGAGCAGTTCTTC. The V call is TRBV4-1, the J call TRBJ2-1; 8 bases agree with TRBD2. Per the germline V gene, CDR1 is MGHRA and CDR2 is YSYEKL. After removal of 1 base from V and 4 bases from J, the junction contained 9 bases not matched to a gene. This CDR3 has 17 amino acids.

CDR3 protein: CASSGQGLDGYTF. CDR3 DNA sequence: TGTGCCAGCAGCGGACAGGGTTTGGATGGCTACACCTTC. The chain has TRBV6-5 and TRBJ1-2; TRBD1 agrees at 8 bases. This CDR3 is 13 amino acids long. Germline V CDR1 and CDR2: MNHEY, SVGAGI. The ends lost 6 bases at V and 6 bases at J; junction bases unmatched: 6.

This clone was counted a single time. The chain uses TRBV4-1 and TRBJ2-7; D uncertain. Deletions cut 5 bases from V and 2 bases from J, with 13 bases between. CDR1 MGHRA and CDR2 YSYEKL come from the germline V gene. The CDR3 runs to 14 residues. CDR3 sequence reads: CASSLGPMTYEQYF. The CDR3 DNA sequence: TGCGCCAGCAGCTTGGGTCCGATGACCTACGAGCAGTACTTC.

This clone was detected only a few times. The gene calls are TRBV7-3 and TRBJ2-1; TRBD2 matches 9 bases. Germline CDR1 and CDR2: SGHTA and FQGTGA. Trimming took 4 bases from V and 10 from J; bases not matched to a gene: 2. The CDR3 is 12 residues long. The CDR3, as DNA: TGTGCCAGCAGCTCTCTAGCGGGAGAGCAGTTCTTC. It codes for CASSSLAGEQFF.

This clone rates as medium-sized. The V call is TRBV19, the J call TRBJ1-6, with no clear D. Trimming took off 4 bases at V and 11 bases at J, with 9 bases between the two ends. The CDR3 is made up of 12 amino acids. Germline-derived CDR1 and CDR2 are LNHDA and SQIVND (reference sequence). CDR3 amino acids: CASSTYGPPLHF. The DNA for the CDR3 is TGTGCCAGTAGTACCTATGGACCACCCCTCCACTTT.

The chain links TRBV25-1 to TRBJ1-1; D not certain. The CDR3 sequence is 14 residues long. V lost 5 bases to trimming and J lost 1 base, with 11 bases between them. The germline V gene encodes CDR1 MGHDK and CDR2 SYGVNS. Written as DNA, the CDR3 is TGTGCCAGCAGTTTCACAGCCGGGAACACTGAAGCTTTCTTT. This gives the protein CASSFTAGNTEAFF.

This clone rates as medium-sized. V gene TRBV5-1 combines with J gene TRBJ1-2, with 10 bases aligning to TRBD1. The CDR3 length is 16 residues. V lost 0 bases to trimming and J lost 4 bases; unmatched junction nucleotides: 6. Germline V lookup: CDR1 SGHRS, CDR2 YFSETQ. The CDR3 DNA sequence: TGCGCCAGCAGCTTGGGACAGGGGGCGCTGGGCTATGGCTACACCTTC. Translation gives CASSLGQGALGYGYTF.

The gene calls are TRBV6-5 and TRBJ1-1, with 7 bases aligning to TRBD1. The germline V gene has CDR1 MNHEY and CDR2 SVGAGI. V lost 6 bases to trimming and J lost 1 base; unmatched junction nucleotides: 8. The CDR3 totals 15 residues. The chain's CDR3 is CASRAWDSPNTEAFF. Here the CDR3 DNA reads TGTGCCAGCAGAGCCTGGGACAGCCCGAACACTGAAGCTTTCTTT.

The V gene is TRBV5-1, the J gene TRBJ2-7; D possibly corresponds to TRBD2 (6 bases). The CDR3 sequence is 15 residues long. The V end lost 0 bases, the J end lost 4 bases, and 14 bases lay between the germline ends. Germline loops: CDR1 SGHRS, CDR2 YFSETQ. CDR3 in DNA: TGCGCCAGCAGCTTGGTCGGGGAGGCCTGGTACGAGCAGTACTTC. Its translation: CASSLVGEAWYEQYF.

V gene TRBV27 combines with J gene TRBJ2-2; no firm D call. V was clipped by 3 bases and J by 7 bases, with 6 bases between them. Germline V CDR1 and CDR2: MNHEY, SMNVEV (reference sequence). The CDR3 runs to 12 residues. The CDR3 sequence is CASSFLDGELFF. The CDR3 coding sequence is TGTGCCAGCAGTTTCCTGGACGGGGAGCTGTTTTTT.

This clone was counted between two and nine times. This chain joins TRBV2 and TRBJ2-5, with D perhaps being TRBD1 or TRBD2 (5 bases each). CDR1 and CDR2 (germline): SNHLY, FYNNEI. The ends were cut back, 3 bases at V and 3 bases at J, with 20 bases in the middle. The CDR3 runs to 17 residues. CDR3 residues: CASSDLGQLGVEETQYF. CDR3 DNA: TGTGCCAGCAGTGATTTGGGGCAACTGGGAGTAGAAGAGACCCAGTACTTC.